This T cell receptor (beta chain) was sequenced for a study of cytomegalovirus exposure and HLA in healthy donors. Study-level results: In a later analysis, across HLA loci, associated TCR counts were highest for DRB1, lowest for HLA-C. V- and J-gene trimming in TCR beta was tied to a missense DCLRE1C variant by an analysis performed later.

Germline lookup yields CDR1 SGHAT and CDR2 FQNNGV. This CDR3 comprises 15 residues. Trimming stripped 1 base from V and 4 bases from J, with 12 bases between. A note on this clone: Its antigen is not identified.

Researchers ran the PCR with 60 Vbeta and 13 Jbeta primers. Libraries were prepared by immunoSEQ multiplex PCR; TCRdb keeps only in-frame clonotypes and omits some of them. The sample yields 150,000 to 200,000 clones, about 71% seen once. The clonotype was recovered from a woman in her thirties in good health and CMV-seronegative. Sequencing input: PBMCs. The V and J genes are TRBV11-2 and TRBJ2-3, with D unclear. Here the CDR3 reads CASSLGVRKADTQYF. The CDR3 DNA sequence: TGTGCCAGCAGCTTAGGGGTCAGGAAGGCAGATACGCAGTATTTT. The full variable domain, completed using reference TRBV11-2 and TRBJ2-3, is EAGVAQSPRYKIIEKRQSVAFWCNPISGHATLYWYQQILGQGPKLLIQFQNNGVVDDSQLPKDRFSAERLKGVDSTLKIQPAKLEDSAVYLCASSLGVRKADTQYFGPGTRLTVL.